The 9 T cell receptor beta chains presented below share a single source sample, sequenced in a study of T cells in women clearing cervical HPV infection. Clones were sequenced by immunoSEQ multiplex PCR, and TCRdb holds only the in-frame ones, with some missing. In total, the table holds more than 30,000 clones. The sequencing sample was made of blood buffy coat. Receptor source: a woman aged 18-70 years with a cervical HPV16 infection that either progressed to CIN3+ or cleared (not recorded which).

Note on this clone: The read terminates 3 residues ahead of where the CDR3 ends, so the germline J gene completes it. This rearrangement joins TRBV4-1 to TRBJ1-2, with 10 bases aligning to TRBD1. CDR1 MGHRA and CDR2 YSYEKL come from the germline V gene. V lost 1 base and J lost 3; bases outside the gene matches: 5. The CDR3 is made up of 16 amino acids. Here the CDR3 reads CASSQGPGQGDYGYTF. The sequenced part of the CDR3 DNA is TGCGCCAGCAGCCAAGGCCCCGGACAGGGGGACTATGGC.

Turning to this clone: The CDR3 end falls 3 residues outside the read, so it is completed with the germline J gene. The chain carries TRBV2 and TRBJ2-5; 7 positions agree with TRBD1. The CDR3 contains 15 residues. The V segment lost 1 base and the J segment 2 bases; nucleotides outside the gene matches: 4. The germline gives CDR1 SNHLY, CDR2 FYNNEI. The DNA read from the CDR3 is TGTGCCAGCAGTGAAGGTTGGGGACAGCAAGAGACC. Its translation: CASSEGWGQQET. The whole CDR3 reads CASSEGWGQQETQYF.

About this clone itself: The CDR3 goes on 3 residues after the read ends, and that part is filled in from the germline J gene. V usage is TRBV20-1 and J usage is TRBJ2-2, with 7 nucleotides matching TRBD1. Trimming cost V 2 bases and J 6 bases; bases outside gene matches: 9. The length of the CDR3 is 15 residues. CDR1 and CDR2 from the germline V gene are DFQATT and SNEGSKA (reference sequence). This chain's CDR3 is CSARKGAVKAGELFF. The sequenced part of the CDR3 DNA is TGCAGTGCTAGAAAGGGGGCCGTCAAGGCCGGGGAG.

As to this clone: The CDR3 extends 3 residues past the end of the read, so its final part is completed from the germline J gene. The chain joins TRBV20-1 to TRBJ2-3, with 8 bases that match TRBD2. The germline V gene encodes CDR1 DFQATT and CDR2 SNEGSKA (reference sequence). The J segment lost 0 bases and the V segment lost 3 bases, leaving 14 bases of the junction unmatched. The CDR3 covers 18 residues. The part of the CDR3 DNA that was read is TGCAGTGCTAGTTACCGTCGACTAGCGTTACCTAGCACAGATACG. Translated, it gives CSASYRRLALPSTDT. The entire CDR3 protein is CSASYRRLALPSTDTQYF.

Points on this clone: The read comes to an end 3 residues before the CDR3 does, leaving the germline J gene to fill in the end. This chain joins TRBV19 and TRBJ1-5, with a weak D call TRBD1 (5 bases). Trimming removed 3 bases at V and 0 bases at J, with 21 bases between. This CDR3 comprises 19 residues. Germline V gene lookup returns CDR1 LNHDA and CDR2 SQIVND (reference sequence). The chain's CDR3 is CASSIRDSPSEYSNQPQHF. CDR3 DNA (partial): TGTGCCAGTAGTATCCGCGACAGCCCGTCCGAATATAGCAATCAGCCC.

With regard to this clone: The CDR3 extends 3 residues past the end of the read, so its final part is completed from the germline J gene. V is TRBV5-1 and J is TRBJ2-1; D call uncertain. The germline V gene encodes CDR1 SGHRS and CDR2 YFSETQ. V lost 2 bases, J lost 0 bases, and 6 bases lay in between. The CDR3 totals 14 residues. The CDR3 sequence is CASSLGNSYNEQFF. Partial CDR3 DNA: TGCGCCAGCAGCTTAGGCAACTCCTACAATGAG.

About this clone itself: The CDR3 end is not reached by the read, which stops 3 residues before it; the germline J gene fills it in. This sequence joins TRBV7-9 and TRBJ1-1; D gene uncertain. CDR3 length: 13 amino acids. Per the germline V gene, CDR1 is SEHNR and CDR2 is FQNEAQ (reference sequence). The ends were cut back, 7 bases at V and 1 base at J, with 10 bases in the middle. The CDR3 is CASNGLPNTEAFF. The part of the CDR3 DNA that was read is TGTGCCAGCAACGGACTCCCGAACACTGAA.

Comment on this clone: From the germline J gene comes the end of the CDR3, since the read stops 3 residues before it. This rearrangement joins TRBV12-3 or TRBV12-4 to TRBJ2-7, with 10 bases identical to TRBD1. After removal of 5 bases from V and 0 bases from J, the junction contained 4 bases not matched to a gene. The CDR3 totals 15 residues. The CDR3 DNA, read in part, is TGTGCCAGCAGTCGACAGGGGGCCTACTCCTACGAG. This encodes CASSRQGAYSYE. The whole CDR3 protein is CASSRQGAYSYEQYF.

With regard to this clone: The read ends 3 residues shy of where the CDR3 ends; the end is completed using the germline J gene. The rearrangement joins TRBV7-2 to TRBJ1-1; 8 nucleotides align to TRBD1. The CDR3 extends over 15 amino acids. The trim removed 5 bases at V and 2 bases at J, leaving 7 bases unmatched. Germline lookup yields CDR1 SGHTA and CDR2 FQGNSA. The CDR3 loop reads CASSTMGQVNTEAFF. Partial CDR3 DNA: TGTGCCAGCAGCACTATGGGACAGGTTAACACTGAA. Complete variable domain (other parts from reference TRBV7-2 and TRBJ1-1): GAGVSQSPSNKVTEKGKDVELRCDPISGHTALYWYRQSLGQGLEFLIYFQGNSAPDKSGLPSDRFSAERTGGSVSTLTIQRTQQEDSAVYLCASSTMGQVNTEAFFGQGTRLTVV.